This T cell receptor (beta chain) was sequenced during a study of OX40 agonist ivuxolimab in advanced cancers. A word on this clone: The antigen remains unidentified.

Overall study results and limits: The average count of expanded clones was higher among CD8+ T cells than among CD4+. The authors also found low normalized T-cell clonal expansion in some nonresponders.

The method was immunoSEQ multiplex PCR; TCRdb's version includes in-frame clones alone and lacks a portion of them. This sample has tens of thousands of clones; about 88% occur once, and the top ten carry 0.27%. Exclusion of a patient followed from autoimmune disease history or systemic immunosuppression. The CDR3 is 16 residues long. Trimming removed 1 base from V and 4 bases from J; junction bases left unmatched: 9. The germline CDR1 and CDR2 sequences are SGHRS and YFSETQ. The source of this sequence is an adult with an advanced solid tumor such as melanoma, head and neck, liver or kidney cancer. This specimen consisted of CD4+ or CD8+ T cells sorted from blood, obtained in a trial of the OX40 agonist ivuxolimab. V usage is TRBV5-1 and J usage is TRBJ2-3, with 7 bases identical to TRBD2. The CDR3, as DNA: TGCGCCAGCAGCTTGAGACTGGGAGGGCCTTCAGATACGCAGTATTTT. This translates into CASSLRLGGPSDTQYF.